The T cell receptor (beta chain) under discussion was sequenced for a study of T cell responses to AZD1222 COVID-19 vaccine. The CDR3 consists of 13 residues. The germline gives CDR1 SGHNT, CDR2 YYREEE (reference sequence). V lost 4 bases to trimming and J lost 4 bases, with 11 bases between them. Sequencing was performed with immunoSEQ multiplex PCR; in TCRdb, only in-frame clones are kept and a portion is missing. Of some 84,000 clones in the sample, 87% are singletons; the top ten hold under 14%. This sequence was found in an adult who received the AZD1222 COVID-19 vaccine. Sequenced here: peripheral blood, sampled 28 days after the second AZD1222 dose. The gene calls are TRBV5-4 and TRBJ1-2; tentatively, D is TRBD1 (6 bases). The CDR3 reads CASSQQGSYGYTF. CDR3 nucleotide sequence: TGTGCCAGCAGCCAACAGGGAAGCTATGGCTACACCTTC.